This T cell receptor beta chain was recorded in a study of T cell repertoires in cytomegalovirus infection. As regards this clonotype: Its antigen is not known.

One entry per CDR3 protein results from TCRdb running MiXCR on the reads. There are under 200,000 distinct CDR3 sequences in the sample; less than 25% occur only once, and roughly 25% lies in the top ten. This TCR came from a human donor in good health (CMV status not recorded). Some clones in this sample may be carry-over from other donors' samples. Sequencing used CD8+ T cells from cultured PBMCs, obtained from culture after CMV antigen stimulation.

CDR3 residues: CASSQDRGIDQPQHF. CDR3 DNA: TGCGCCAGCAGCCAAGACAGAGGGATAGATCAGCCCCAGCATTTT. The rearrangement joins TRBV4-3 to TRBJ1-5; D is ambiguous. The V end lost 0 bases, the J end lost 5 bases, and 11 bases lay between the germline ends. The CDR3 extends over 15 amino acids. The V gene's germline CDR1 is LGHNA and CDR2 YSLEER.